A single sample gave rise to the 24 T cell receptor beta chains below, sequenced in a study of blood T cell repertoires in COVID-19. Sequencing was performed with immunoSEQ multiplex PCR; in TCRdb, only in-frame clones are kept and a portion is missing. Among roughly 85,000 clones listed, 86% were seen once. The sequenced sample was peripheral blood. These TCRs come from a man in his fifties or sixties with active or convalescent COVID-19.

This chain connects TRBV30 to TRBJ2-7; 8 bases are a match to TRBD1. This CDR3 is 18 amino acids long. V lost 5 bases to trimming and J lost 1 base; unmatched junction nucleotides: 19. Germline CDR1 GTSNPN, CDR2 SVGIG (reference sequence). The CDR3 region has the DNA TGTGCCTGGGGGTTTTCGGCCCGGGCAGGGGGCGAATCCTACGAGCAGTACTTC. It specifies CAWGFSARAGGESYEQYF.

This rearrangement joins TRBV6-5 to TRBJ1-3; D unclear. This CDR3 is built from 11 residues. Germline-derived CDR1 and CDR2 are MNHEY and SVGAGI. Trimming left V 6 bases short and J 8 bases short, with 8 bases between. The DNA for the CDR3 is TGTGCCAGCAGACGACGGGACACCATATATTTT. Translated: CASRRRDTIYF.

The DNA of the CDR3 is TGCGCCAGCAGCCCAATGTTTGATACGCAGTATTTT. Its translation: CASSPMFDTQYF. The gene calls are TRBV4-1 and TRBJ2-3; D is uncertain. The CDR3 contains 12 residues. Germline loops: CDR1 MGHRA, CDR2 YSYEKL. Trimming cost V 4 bases and J 6 bases, with 8 bases left between them.

The V and J genes are TRBV2 and TRBJ2-1; 10 positions match TRBD1. The CDR3 runs to 15 residues. V lost 8 bases to trimming and J lost 6 bases; unmatched junction nucleotides: 10. Germline V CDR1 and CDR2: SNHLY, FYNNEI. The CDR3 DNA sequence: TGTGCCAGCCAACGAAGGACAGGGGGGGGCAATGAGCAGTTCTTC. Encoded protein: CASQRRTGGGNEQFF.

The V and J genes are TRBV24-1 and TRBJ2-3; no clear D. This CDR3 contains 18 residues. V shed 3 bases and J shed 0 bases, with 18 bases lying between them. CDR1 KGHDR and CDR2 SFDVKD come from the germline V gene. CDR3 in DNA: TGTGCCACCAGTGATCCCTCCCTGGCAGTATCTAGCACAGATACGCAGTATTTT. Protein product: CATSDPSLAVSSTDTQYF.

V is TRBV11-3 and J is TRBJ1-1; possibly TRBD1 for D (5 bases). The germline gives CDR1 SGHNT, CDR2 YENEEA. This CDR3 has 12 amino acids. The V gene lost 5 bases and the J gene lost 7 bases, with 11 bases spanning the gap. The CDR3 DNA is TGTGCCAGCAGCCAGGGCCAGGGTGAAGCTTTCTTT. Its protein product is CASSQGQGEAFF.

This clone was counted a few times. This chain joins TRBV18 and TRBJ1-5, with D unclear. V gave up 0 bases and J gave up 7 bases, with 13 bases separating them. The CDR3 runs 15 residues. Germline V lookup: CDR1 KGHSH, CDR2 LQKENI. The CDR3 spells CASSPPGRGEQPQHF. The CDR3 DNA reads TGTGCCAGCTCACCACCGGGGAGAGGAGAACAGCCCCAGCATTTT.

The chain is built from TRBV6-6 and TRBJ1-5; D gene unclear. The V gene's germline CDR1 is MNHNY and CDR2 SVGAGI (reference sequence). The CDR3 totals 16 residues. The V gene lost 6 bases and the J gene lost 2 bases, with 17 bases spanning the gap. In DNA form, the CDR3 reads TGTGCCAGCAGCCGAGTGGGCGGGGATGGCAATCAGCCCCAGCATTTT. Translating it yields CASSRVGGDGNQPQHF.

The chain joins TRBV2 to TRBJ1-5, with a weak D call TRBD1 (5 bases). V gave up 4 bases and J gave up 2 bases, with 12 bases separating them. Germline V gene lookup returns CDR1 SNHLY and CDR2 FYNNEI. The CDR3 is 15 residues long. The DNA of the CDR3 is TGTGCCAGCAGTGCCAGGGAAGGAGGCAATCAGCCCCAGCATTTT. Its protein product is CASSAREGGNQPQHF. The variable domain in full, with the rest retrieved from reference TRBV2 and TRBJ1-5, is EPEVTQTPSHQVTQMGQEVILRCVPISNHLYFYWYRQILGQKVEFLVSFYNNEISEKSEIFDDQFSVERPDGSNFTLKIRSTKLEDSAMYFCASSAREGGNQPQHFGDGTRLSIL.

This chain joins TRBV6-5 and TRBJ1-1; TRBD1 matches at 7 bases. This CDR3 region has 13 residues. V trimming: 10 bases; J trimming: 4 bases; junction bases outside the gene matches: 9. Germline assignment: CDR1 MNHEY and CDR2 SVGAGI. This chain's CDR3 is CAISTGVSTEAFF. The DNA for the CDR3 is TGTGCCATCTCTACAGGGGTAAGCACTGAAGCTTTCTTT.

V usage is TRBV19 and J usage is TRBJ2-1, with 10 bases fitting TRBD2. The junction had 6 bases not matched to a gene; V was cut back by 3 bases and J by 4 bases. The CDR3 consists of 16 residues. CDR1 LNHDA and CDR2 SQIVND come from the germline V gene (reference sequence). In DNA, the CDR3 is TGTGCCAGTAGTATCCAGCGGGGGGGCACTTACAATGAGCAGTTCTTC. Translating it yields CASSIQRGGTYNEQFF.

This rearrangement joins TRBV24-1 to TRBJ1-2, with 11 bases identical to TRBD1. Germline V gives CDR1 KGHDR, CDR2 SFDVKD. CDR3 length equals 17 residues. Germline trimming cut 3 bases from V and 5 bases from J; bases unmatched to any gene: 10. The CDR3 loop reads CATSDERTGGADYGYTF. The CDR3 bases are TGTGCCACCAGTGATGAAAGGACAGGGGGCGCAGATTATGGCTACACCTTC.

The DNA for the CDR3 is TGCAGCGTTGAAGGGTACAGGGGAAAGGAGACCCAGTACTTC. This encodes CSVEGYRGKETQYF. The chain links TRBV29-1 to TRBJ2-5; the match to TRBD1 covers 7 bases. Trimming removed 1 base from V and 5 bases from J; junction bases left unmatched: 7. The CDR3 loop spans 14 amino acids. CDR1 and CDR2 from the germline V gene are SQVTM and ANQGSEA.

The chain uses TRBV7-2 and TRBJ2-1; TRBD2 is a possible D gene (5 bases). V was shortened by 3 bases and J by 1 base, with 10 bases between the two germline ends. This CDR3 comprises 15 residues. CDR1 and CDR2 from the germline V gene are SGHTA and FQGNSA. Here the CDR3 reads CASSLQADSYNEQFF. The CDR3, as DNA: TGTGCCAGCAGCTTGCAAGCGGATTCCTACAATGAGCAGTTCTTC.

This chain links TRBV5-1 with TRBJ1-1; weak D call: TRBD1 (6 bases). Germline lookup yields CDR1 SGHRS and CDR2 YFSETQ. The CDR3 totals 15 residues. V was shortened by 2 bases and J by 1 base, with 12 bases between the two germline ends. The CDR3 sequence is CASSLSGVTNTEAFF. CDR3 in DNA: TGCGCCAGCAGCTTATCAGGGGTCACGAACACTGAAGCTTTCTTT.

The V gene is TRBV5-1, the J gene TRBJ2-2; tentative D call: TRBD1 (6 bases). The CDR3 length is 14 residues. Germline V CDR1 and CDR2: SGHRS, YFSETQ. V lost 3 bases, J lost 4 bases, and 10 bases lay in between. The CDR3 bases are TGCGCCAGCAGCTCCGCGGACAGCACCGGGGAGCTGTTTTTT. It yields the protein CASSSADSTGELFF. The full variable domain, its missing parts supplied by reference TRBV5-1 and TRBJ2-2, is KAGVTQTPRYLIKTRGQQVTLSCSPISGHRSVSWYQQTPGQGLQFLFEYFSETQRNKGNFPGRFSGRQFSNSRSEMNVSTLELGDSALYLCASSSADSTGELFFGEGSRLTVL.

This chain joins TRBV3-1 (or the pseudogene TRBV3-2) and TRBJ2-7; 9 bases align to TRBD2. CDR1 and CDR2 from the germline V gene are LGHDT and YNNKEL (reference sequence). The junction had 6 bases not matched to a gene; V was cut back by 3 bases and J by 3 bases. The length of the CDR3 is 15 residues. The CDR3: CASSQGTSNLYEQYF. The CDR3 DNA sequence: TGTGCCAGCAGCCAGGGGACTAGCAACCTCTACGAGCAGTACTTC.

This clone has a handful of counts. V usage is TRBV28 and J usage is TRBJ1-5; the D is unclear. The V gene's germline CDR1 is MDHEN and CDR2 SYDVKM. The CDR3 is 15 residues long. V lost 5 bases and J lost 2, with 13 bases in between. CDR3 DNA sequence: TGTGCCAGCAGTCCTACGGGTTTAGGCAATCAGCCCCAGCATTTT. Translating gives CASSPTGLGNQPQHF.

This clone showed up just a few times. The rearrangement uses TRBV5-4 and TRBJ1-2, with a possible D match to TRBD1 (5 bases). The CDR3 has 14 residues. Germline assignment: CDR1 SGHNT and CDR2 YYREEE (reference sequence). Trimming took off 1 base at V and 2 bases at J, with 9 bases between the two ends. The CDR3 sequence is CASSLRTSNYGYTF. The CDR3 bases are TGTGCCAGCAGCTTGAGGACAAGCAACTATGGCTACACCTTC.

The chain is built from TRBV6-2 or TRBV6-3 and TRBJ2-7; a possible D gene is TRBD2 (5 bases). CDR1 is MNHEY and CDR2 is SVGEGT in the germline V gene. The CDR3 sequence is 13 residues long. V dropped 2 bases and J dropped 3 bases, with 8 bases sitting between them. CDR3 amino acids: CASSYGGRYEQYF. Here the CDR3 DNA reads TGTGCCAGCAGTTACGGAGGACGCTACGAGCAGTACTTC.

The V and J genes are TRBV14 and TRBJ2-7; 7 bases fit TRBD2. Germline CDR1 reads SGHDN; CDR2 reads FVKESK. The CDR3 runs 13 residues. The chain's CDR3 is CAGSGDLHYEQYF. The CDR3 coding sequence is TGTGCGGGGAGCGGGGACCTTCACTACGAGCAGTACTTC.

The chain links TRBV5-5 to TRBJ2-7, with 10 bases identical to TRBD2. After removal of 2 bases from V and 1 base from J, the junction contained 6 bases not matched to a gene. The CDR3 has 16 amino acids. Germline CDR1 and CDR2: SGHKS and YYEKEE (reference sequence). The CDR3 region has the DNA TGTGCCAGCAGCTTAGAGATAGCGGGAGGATCCTACGAGCAGTACTTC. Protein: CASSLEIAGGSYEQYF.

The CDR3 loop is CASSDGGMVNTEAFF. In nucleotides, the CDR3 is TGCGCCAGCAGTGATGGGGGGATGGTGAACACTGAAGCTTTCTTT. The chain combines TRBV10-2 with TRBJ1-1, with a tentative D call TRBD1 (5 bases). The ends were cut back, 3 bases at V and 0 bases at J, with 11 bases in the middle. This CDR3 has 15 residues. The germline gives CDR1 WSHSY, CDR2 SAAADI.

This rearrangement joins TRBV4-1 to TRBJ2-3, with 10 bases lining up with TRBD2. Germline loops: CDR1 MGHRA, CDR2 YSYEKL. The V segment lost 0 bases and the J segment 0 bases; nucleotides outside the gene matches: 9. The CDR3 sequence is 19 residues long. The CDR3 nucleotides are TGCGCCAGCAGCCAAGATCTAGCGGGGGCCACAATAAGCACAGATACGCAGTATTTT. Translation gives CASSQDLAGATISTDTQYF.